This T cell receptor (beta chain) comes out of a study of shared clonotypes between healthy human individuals. Original methodology: From ImmunoSEQ came sequences covering only the junction and carrying no quality scores, so filtering differed. Sequencing was performed with immunoSEQ multiplex PCR; in TCRdb, only in-frame clones are kept and a portion is missing. The V and J calls and clone size come from that table; D and trimming were worked out from the DNA. The repertoire holds approximately 650,000 clones, with around 95% as singletons. Naive CD8 cells were CD45RO-negative, positively selected for CCR7, excluding terminally differentiated effector memory CD45RA+ cells. Germline V gene data show CDR1 as SGDLS and CDR2 as YYNGEE. V was shortened by 0 bases and J by 6 bases, with 9 bases between the two germline ends. The CDR3 has 14 amino acids.

This clonotype was obtained from a woman in her twenties or thirties in good health. The chain uses TRBV9 and TRBJ1-4; D remains unclear. The specimen sequenced was naive CD8+ T cells sorted from blood. The CDR3 protein is CASSVGSFDEKLFF. CDR3 coding DNA: TGTGCCAGCAGCGTAGGCTCATTCGATGAAAAACTGTTTTTT.